Included here is one T cell receptor beta chain sequence, with context. The data belong to a study of blood T cell repertoires in COVID-19. Turning to the study itself: Sites in the United States, Italy and Spain provided acute and convalescent COVID-19 samples.

Authors' analysis steps: Reference gene primer amplification gave nucleated cell count estimates. The table came from immunoSEQ multiplex PCR; TCRdb's copy has only in-frame clones and leaves some out. For V, J and clone size, that table is used; D and trimming come from the DNA. The table includes some 170,000 clones, around nine tenths detected once. Seattle patients were enrolled while actively infected and followed longitudinally. The receptor's source is a woman in her seventies with COVID-19, enrolled during active disease. Material: peripheral blood.

The CDR3 sequence: CASSQDLAGDAVAKNIQYF. The CDR3 DNA sequence: TGCGCCAGCAGCCAAGATCTAGCGGGAGACGCTGTAGCCAAAAACATTCAGTACTTC. This chain uses TRBV4-1 with TRBJ2-4; TRBD2 aligns across 10 bases. CDR1 is MGHRA, CDR2 YSYEKL, per germline. Germline trimming cut 0 bases from V and 0 bases from J; bases unmatched to any gene: 8. This CDR3 region has 19 residues.